This is a list of T cell receptor beta chains from one sample in a study of T cells in Graves' hyperthyroidism and ophthalmopathy. TCRdb passed the multiplex PCR reads through MiXCR, listing each CDR3 protein once. Counted here are about 320,000 distinct CDR3 sequences, approximately 17% occurring once; the ten biggest clones make up approximately 35%. Material for sequencing was blood. These receptors were collected from a man aged 30 to 45 with Graves' hyperthyroidism. Each CDR3 is given with its conserved first and last residue. The order of the fields is V gene, clone size, J gene, D gene, CDR3 DNA, CDR3 protein. A D gene is named only where the DNA matches it firmly. Not every row has a clone size; where given, it reads once, few, many or a size class.

>TRBV28|many|TRBJ1-1|-
TGTGCCAGCAGTTTAGATTTGACGGACACTGAAGCTTTCTTT
CASSLDLTDTEAFF
>TRBV25-1|-|TRBJ1-6|-
TGTGCCAGCACCCCCAGACACACGAATAATTCACCCCTCCACTTT
CASTPRHTNNSPLHF
>TRBV3-1|few|TRBJ2-7|-
TGTGCCAGCAGCCAGCTTCGACTTCGGGGCGAGCAGTACTTC
CASSQLRLRGEQYF
>TRBV19|-|TRBJ2-6|-
TGTGCCAGTAGCCCTGCTTTCGGGGGGGCCAACGTCCTGACTTTC
CASSPAFGGANVLTF
>TRBV5-1|-|TRBJ2-3|-
TGCGCCAGCAGCCTGGGGTATGCCCGCGGAGCCACAGATACGCAGTATTTT
CASSLGYARGATDTQYF
>TRBV11-2|many|TRBJ2-3|TRBD1
TGTGCCAGCAGCTTAGTGGGGACAGGGGGCATAGATACGCAGTATTTT
CASSLVGTGGIDTQYF
>TRBV28|many|TRBJ2-7|TRBD2
TGTGCCAGCAGTTTATTCCAAGCGGGAGGGCCGAGCTACGAGCAGTACTTC
CASSLFQAGGPSYEQYF
>TRBV6-1|many|TRBJ2-3|-
TGTGCCAGCAGCGTCCCCGGGGTCACAGATACGCAGTATTTT
CASSVPGVTDTQYF
>TRBV7-2|few|TRBJ2-2|-
TGTGCCAGCACCTTGCAGGCTGCCACCGGGGAGCTGTTTTTT
CASTLQAATGELFF
>TRBV5-1|many|TRBJ1-1|-
TGCGCCAGCAGCTTCACAGGAGAGGACACTGAAGCTTTCTTT
CASSFTGEDTEAFF
>TRBV7-9|many|TRBJ2-3|-
TGTGCCAGCAGCTTAGAGCCTAGCGAGCTCACAGATACGCAGTATTTT
CASSLEPSELTDTQYF
>TRBV10-3|few|TRBJ1-5|TRBD1
TGTGCCATCAGTGAGTCGAATTACGGGACAGGGAGTCATCAGCCCCAGCATTTT
CAISESNYGTGSHQPQHF
>TRBV4-1|-|TRBJ2-3|TRBD2
TGCGCCAGCAGCCTGCGAGGACGGAGGGGGACTAGCGGGCACTCTAGCACAGATACGCAGTATTTT
CASSLRGRRGTSGHSSTDTQYF
>TRBV5-8|few|TRBJ1-2|TRBD1
TGTGCCAGCAGCTTGGGACAGGGGGATGGCGGCTACACCTTC
CASSLGQGDGGYTF
>TRBV6-1|-|TRBJ1-6|TRBD1
TGTGCCATAGTTGAGGACAGGGAGTCACCCCTCCACTTT
CAIVEDRESPLHF
>TRBV29-1|many|TRBJ2-3|-
TGCAGCGTGAAGGGGGGGTATGGTACAGATACGCAGTATTTT
CSVKGGYGTDTQYF
>TRBV9|-|TRBJ2-3|-
TGTGCCAGCGAACGTGGGGAGACTAGCACAGATACGCAGTATTTT
CASERGETSTDTQYF
>TRBV20-1|many|TRBJ1-4|-
TGCAGTGCTACTGGAGATTCTAATGAAAAACTGTTTTTT
CSATGDSNEKLFF
>TRBV12-3/TRBV12-4|many|TRBJ2-7|-
TGTGCCAGCAGCCCCACGACAGTCCCCTACGAGCAGTACTTC
CASSPTTVPYEQYF
>TRBV29-1|many|TRBJ2-7|TRBD1
TGCAGCAACTCCGGGACAGGGTACGAGCAGTACTTC
CSNSGTGYEQYF
>TRBV28|-|TRBJ1-5|TRBD1
TGTGCCGGGGGGGCAGGGGGGAATCAGCCCCAGCATTTT
CAGGAGGNQPQHF
>TRBV12-3/TRBV12-4|many|TRBJ2-1|-
TGTGCCAGCAGTTCTCCGAGAGCCGGAGATGAGCAGTTCTTC
CASSSPRAGDEQFF
>TRBV11-2|few|TRBJ2-2|TRBD2
TGTGCCAGCAGCCTAACTAGCGGGGGCACCGGGGAGCTGTTTTTT
CASSLTSGGTGELFF
>TRBV19|few|TRBJ2-1|TRBD2
TGTGCCAGTAGGGGTCTAGCGGACTCCTACAATGAGCAGTTCTTC
CASRGLADSYNEQFF